This TCR beta chain came from a study of blood T cell repertoires in COVID-19 (dated by TCRdb to the early 2020s). About the study as a whole: The collaborator samples originated in the United States, Italy and Spain and spanned the acute and convalescent phases of COVID-19. The material from the prospective study consisted of cDNA or gDNA derived from T cells, B-cell-depleted T cells, or PBMCs. The dataset comprised deeply sampled blood TCRbeta repertoires from subjects exposed to, actively infected with, or recovered from COVID-19. The repertoires were released in a freely available public database meant as a resource for research on the immune response to SARS-CoV-2. Samples came from the ongoing ImmuneRACE study (first 160 participants) plus 1,254 subjects from 6 global collaborators. A de-identified subject ID, COVID-19 status, age in years and sex were almost always included in the sample metadata. Where available, HLA class I and class II types were taken from metadata supplied by the sample provider and were not determined by assay-based typing. Results the study describes overall, beyond this receptor: The quantity of clinical and demographic metadata differed by source and by participant and was supplied without curation.

CDR1 and CDR2 are drawn from the germline V gene: SGHRS, YFSETQ. The CDR3 covers 16 residues, taking in both the cysteine and the phenylalanine. CDR3 DNA only is kept here, 48 bases in frame from base 1. The junction shows trimming of 4 bases on V and 0 bases on J, plus 11 bases between the germline ends. Points on this clone: The specificity of this receptor is unknown. No per-base quality is available; no much larger clone lies one base away.

Each collaborating institution followed its own protocols to collect whole blood in K2EDTA tubes. Collaborator samples were shipped for TCRbeta analysis as frozen whole blood, isolated PBMCs, or DNA extracted from either sample type. TCRbeta CDR3 regions were amplified from genomic DNA by means of the immunoSEQ Assay, a bias-controlled multiplex PCR. In the source study's methods: The number of nucleated cells in each sample was estimated by amplification of reference gene primers within the assay. Sequence reads were collapsed and filtered to measure the absolute abundance of every unique TCRbeta CDR3 rearrangement. For each sample, productive Simpson clonality was calculated by taking the square root of Simpson's diversity index across productive rearrangements. What TCRdb holds here is the immuneACCESS table cut down to in-frame rearrangements. Part of the clones is not present; checked against another copy, under half of the missing clones reflect an unresolved V gene, and the others are unexplained. Clonal size and the V and J genes are those of that table, whereas D and trimming came from the DNA. In this sample the table shows 65,000 to 75,000 clones, roughly three quarters of which occur a single time. About a sixth of the sample lies in the top ten.

The chain is assembled from TRBV5-1 and TRBJ2-6; the D gene cannot be named for sure. Sequenced sample: peripheral blood. The sequence was collected from a man older than 75 with acute or convalescent COVID-19. The CDR3 has the sequence CASSILGGSGANVLTF. The DNA sequence reads TGCGCCAGCAGCATACTCGGCGGCTCTGGGGCCAACGTCCTGACTTTC.